The rows below give T cell receptor beta chains drawn from one sample of a study of blood T cell repertoires in COVID-19. TCRdb's copy holds only in-frame clones and misses some; the assay was immunoSEQ multiplex PCR. Of approximately 66,000 clones listed, 89% are singletons. Material: peripheral blood. Source of these receptors: a man aged 60-69 years with acute or convalescent COVID-19. Both conserved end residues are part of each CDR3. The order of the fields is J gene, clone size, V gene, D gene, CDR3 protein, CDR3 DNA. A D gene is named only where the DNA matches it firmly. For some rows the clone size is stated as once, few or many, or as a class when expanded; others skip it.

J gene: TRBJ1-1; clone size: .; V gene: TRBV2; D gene: .; CDR3 protein: CASRPRENTEAFF; CDR3 DNA: TGTGCCAGCAGACCCAGGGAGAACACTGAAGCTTTCTTT
J gene: TRBJ1-5; clone size: .; V gene: TRBV28; D gene: TRBD1; CDR3 protein: CASSWGTGSNQPQHF; CDR3 DNA: TGTGCCAGCAGTTGGGGGACAGGATCTAATCAGCCCCAGCATTTT
J gene: TRBJ1-1; clone size: .; V gene: TRBV19; D gene: TRBD1; CDR3 protein: CASSNTGGRGLAEAFF; CDR3 DNA: TGTGCCAGTAGTAATACAGGGGGCCGTGGTTTGGCTGAAGCTTTCTTT
J gene: TRBJ2-7; clone size: few; V gene: TRBV19; D gene: .; CDR3 protein: CASSIDRGASYEQYF; CDR3 DNA: TGTGCCAGTAGTATAGATCGAGGAGCCTCCTACGAGCAGTACTTC
J gene: TRBJ1-6; clone size: .; V gene: TRBV18; D gene: TRBD1; CDR3 protein: CASSFQGADDSPLHF; CDR3 DNA: TGTGCCAGCTCATTTCAGGGGGCGGATGATTCACCCCTCCACTTT
J gene: TRBJ1-5; clone size: .; V gene: TRBV19; D gene: .; CDR3 protein: CASSETGGNQPQHF; CDR3 DNA: TGTGCCAGTAGTGAAACGGGGGGCAATCAGCCCCAGCATTTT
J gene: TRBJ1-1; clone size: .; V gene: TRBV5-1; D gene: TRBD1; CDR3 protein: CASSWGTGGNTEAFF; CDR3 DNA: TGCGCCAGCAGCTGGGGGACAGGGGGCAACACTGAAGCTTTCTTT
J gene: TRBJ2-1; clone size: .; V gene: TRBV24-1; D gene: .; CDR3 protein: CATSELGLYNEQFF; CDR3 DNA: TGTGCCACCAGTGAATTGGGGCTTTACAATGAGCAGTTCTTC
J gene: TRBJ2-2; clone size: .; V gene: TRBV19; D gene: .; CDR3 protein: CATRANTGELFF; CDR3 DNA: TGTGCCACACGAGCGAACACCGGGGAGCTGTTTTTT
J gene: TRBJ1-2; clone size: .; V gene: TRBV4-1; D gene: .; CDR3 protein: CASSQYSDGTPYGYTF; CDR3 DNA: TGCGCCAGCAGCCAGTATTCTGACGGGACTCCATATGGCTACACCTTC
J gene: TRBJ2-1; clone size: .; V gene: TRBV5-8; D gene: TRBD2; CDR3 protein: CASSLAAGVNEQFF; CDR3 DNA: TGTGCCAGCAGCTTGGCCGCGGGGGTAAATGAGCAGTTCTTC
J gene: TRBJ1-6; clone size: few; V gene: TRBV10-1; D gene: .; CDR3 protein: CASSESQGMSPLHF; CDR3 DNA: TGCGCCAGCAGTGAGTCCCAGGGGATGTCACCCCTCCACTTT
J gene: TRBJ1-4; clone size: .; V gene: TRBV5-1; D gene: TRBD1; CDR3 protein: CASSPGTGREKLFF; CDR3 DNA: TGCGCCAGCAGCCCCGGGACAGGGCGTGAAAAACTGTTTTTT
J gene: TRBJ2-1; clone size: .; V gene: TRBV29-1; D gene: .; CDR3 protein: CSVVPGNEQFF; CDR3 DNA: TGCAGCGTTGTTCCCGGGAATGAGCAGTTCTTC
J gene: TRBJ2-1; clone size: few; V gene: TRBV5-5; D gene: .; CDR3 protein: CASSLVEEQFF; CDR3 DNA: TGTGCCAGCAGCTTGGTCGAGGAGCAGTTCTTC
J gene: TRBJ1-6; clone size: .; V gene: TRBV4-1; D gene: .; CDR3 protein: CASSQDRVVSPLHF; CDR3 DNA: TGCGCCAGCAGCCAAGACAGGGTTGTTTCACCCCTCCACTTT
J gene: TRBJ2-3; clone size: .; V gene: TRBV7-3; D gene: TRBD1; CDR3 protein: CASSSGQVTDTQYF; CDR3 DNA: TGTGCCAGCAGCTCGGGACAGGTCACAGATACGCAGTATTTT
J gene: TRBJ2-3; clone size: .; V gene: TRBV9; D gene: TRBD1; CDR3 protein: CASSFRGQNTDTQYF; CDR3 DNA: TGTGCCAGCAGCTTCAGGGGACAGAACACAGATACGCAGTATTTT
J gene: TRBJ2-2; clone size: .; V gene: TRBV11-2; D gene: .; CDR3 protein: CASSSGGRTGELFF; CDR3 DNA: TGTGCCAGCAGCTCCGGGGGACGCACCGGGGAGCTGTTTTTT
J gene: TRBJ2-7; clone size: once; V gene: TRBV28; D gene: TRBD2; CDR3 protein: CASSRTSGGVDEQYF; CDR3 DNA: TGTGCCAGCAGTCGGACTAGCGGGGGGGTTGACGAGCAGTACTTC
J gene: TRBJ2-7; clone size: .; V gene: TRBV19; D gene: TRBD1; CDR3 protein: CASSIRGTGGEQYF; CDR3 DNA: TGTGCCAGTAGTATCCGCGGGACAGGAGGCGAGCAGTACTTC
J gene: TRBJ1-5; clone size: .; V gene: TRBV2; D gene: .; CDR3 protein: CASSGRVGNQPQHF; CDR3 DNA: TGTGCCAGCAGTGGGAGGGTCGGCAATCAGCCCCAGCATTTT
J gene: TRBJ1-2; clone size: .; V gene: TRBV28; D gene: TRBD1; CDR3 protein: CASSNQLTGVYGYTF; CDR3 DNA: TGTGCCAGCAGTAACCAACTAACAGGGGTGTATGGCTACACCTTC
J gene: TRBJ2-7; clone size: .; V gene: TRBV6-6; D gene: .; CDR3 protein: CASRSRQDSYEQYF; CDR3 DNA: TGTGCCAGCAGAAGCCGACAGGACTCCTACGAGCAGTACTTC
J gene: TRBJ1-5; clone size: .; V gene: TRBV6-6; D gene: .; CDR3 protein: CASRTDLVGQPQHF; CDR3 DNA: TGTGCCAGCAGGACAGACCTAGTCGGTCAGCCCCAGCATTTT
J gene: TRBJ1-2; clone size: .; V gene: TRBV28; D gene: TRBD1; CDR3 protein: CASQTGTGGDLYGYTF; CDR3 DNA: TGTGCCAGCCAGACCGGGACAGGGGGTGACCTTTATGGCTACACCTTC
J gene: TRBJ2-3; clone size: .; V gene: TRBV10-3; D gene: TRBD1; CDR3 protein: CAISYGQGSTDTQYF; CDR3 DNA: TGTGCCATCAGTTACGGACAGGGAAGCACAGATACGCAGTATTTT
J gene: TRBJ2-2; clone size: .; V gene: TRBV6-1; D gene: TRBD2; CDR3 protein: CASSPFGGTGELFF; CDR3 DNA: TGTGCCAGCAGTCCTTTCGGGGGGACCGGGGAGCTGTTTTTT
J gene: TRBJ1-3; clone size: .; V gene: TRBV6-6; D gene: .; CDR3 protein: CASSLTQGSGNTIYF; CDR3 DNA: TGTGCCAGCAGTCTCACGCAGGGGTCTGGAAACACCATATATTTT
J gene: TRBJ2-3; clone size: once; V gene: TRBV6-1; D gene: .; CDR3 protein: CASSEYAGASSTDTQYF; CDR3 DNA: TGTGCCAGCAGTGAGTATGCGGGGGCCAGTAGCACAGATACGCAGTATTTT
J gene: TRBJ1-5; clone size: .; V gene: TRBV5-1; D gene: .; CDR3 protein: CASSLESAGAEDQPQHF; CDR3 DNA: TGCGCCAGCAGCTTGGAGAGTGCGGGGGCTGAGGATCAGCCCCAGCATTTT
J gene: TRBJ1-2; clone size: .; V gene: TRBV9; D gene: .; CDR3 protein: CASSPHPEGYGYTF; CDR3 DNA: TGTGCCAGCAGCCCCCACCCGGAGGGCTATGGCTACACCTTC
J gene: TRBJ2-4; clone size: once; V gene: TRBV5-8; D gene: TRBD1; CDR3 protein: CASSRDRGLDIQYF; CDR3 DNA: TGTGCCAGCAGCCGGGACAGGGGGCTTGACATTCAGTACTTC
J gene: TRBJ1-2; clone size: .; V gene: TRBV6-1; D gene: TRBD1; CDR3 protein: CASSEIGTGPRGYTF; CDR3 DNA: TGTGCCAGCAGTGAAATCGGGACAGGGCCGCGCGGCTACACCTTC
J gene: TRBJ1-1; clone size: .; V gene: TRBV12-5; D gene: .; CDR3 protein: CASGLRWRETNTEAFF; CDR3 DNA: TGTGCTAGTGGTTTGCGGTGGAGGGAGACGAACACTGAAGCTTTCTTT
J gene: TRBJ1-5; clone size: once; V gene: TRBV5-6; D gene: TRBD1; CDR3 protein: CASSFRWGQTQPQHF; CDR3 DNA: TGTGCCAGCAGCTTTAGATGGGGACAGACTCAGCCCCAGCATTTT
J gene: TRBJ2-1; clone size: .; V gene: TRBV7-3; D gene: TRBD1; CDR3 protein: CASSLKGQGPDEQFF; CDR3 DNA: TGTGCCAGCAGCTTAAAGGGACAGGGGCCCGATGAGCAGTTCTTC
J gene: TRBJ2-5; clone size: .; V gene: TRBV7-2; D gene: .; CDR3 protein: CASSLRGGHETQYF; CDR3 DNA: TGTGCCAGCAGCTTGAGGGGGGGCCACGAGACCCAGTACTTC
J gene: TRBJ2-2; clone size: .; V gene: TRBV24-1; D gene: .; CDR3 protein: CATSAPGQSGTGELFF; CDR3 DNA: TGTGCCACCAGTGCCCCCGGACAGTCGGGCACCGGGGAGCTGTTTTTT
J gene: TRBJ2-5; clone size: .; V gene: TRBV7-3; D gene: TRBD1; CDR3 protein: CASSRTGGVGETQYF; CDR3 DNA: TGTGCCAGCAGTAGGACAGGGGGCGTCGGTGAGACCCAGTACTTC
J gene: TRBJ2-1; clone size: .; V gene: TRBV19; D gene: TRBD1; CDR3 protein: CASSERGTGAYNEQFF; CDR3 DNA: TGTGCCAGTAGTGAGCGTGGGACAGGAGCCTACAATGAGCAGTTCTTC